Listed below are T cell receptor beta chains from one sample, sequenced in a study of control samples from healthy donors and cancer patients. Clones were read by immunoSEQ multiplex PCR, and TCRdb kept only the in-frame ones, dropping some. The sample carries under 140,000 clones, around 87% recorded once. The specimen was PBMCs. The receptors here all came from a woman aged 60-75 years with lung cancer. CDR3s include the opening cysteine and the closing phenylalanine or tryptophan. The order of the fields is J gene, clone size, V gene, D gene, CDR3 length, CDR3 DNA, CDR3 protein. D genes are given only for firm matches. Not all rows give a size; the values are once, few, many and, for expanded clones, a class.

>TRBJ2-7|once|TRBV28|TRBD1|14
TGTGCCAGCAGGCGTCGACAGGGGGCGTACGAGCAGTACTTC
CASRRRQGAYEQYF
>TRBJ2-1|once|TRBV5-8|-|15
TGTGCCAGCAGCTATGGACAGTCTGCTTACAATGAGCAGTTCTTC
CASSYGQSAYNEQFF
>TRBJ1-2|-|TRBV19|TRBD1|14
TGTGCCAGTAGTGGGCCAGGGGGCCACTATGGCTACACCTTC
CASSGPGGHYGYTF
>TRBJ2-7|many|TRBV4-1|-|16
TGCGCCAGCAGCCAAGATAATCAGGGCAACGGATACGAGCAGTACTTC
CASSQDNQGNGYEQYF
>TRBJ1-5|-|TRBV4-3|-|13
TGCGCCAGCAGCTTAGGCCTGAATCGGCCCCAGCATTTT
CASSLGLNRPQHF
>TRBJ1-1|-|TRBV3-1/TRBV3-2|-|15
TGTGCCAGCAGCCAGGTATTACAGGTGAACACTGAAGCTTTCTTT
CASSQVLQVNTEAFF
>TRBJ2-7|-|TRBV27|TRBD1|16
TGTGCCAGCAGTTTATCGTGGGACAGGGGCTTGTACGAGCAGTACTTC
CASSLSWDRGLYEQYF
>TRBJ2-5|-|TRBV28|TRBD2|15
TGTGCCAGCAGTTCTGGCGGGGGGGGTTCCGAGACCCAGTACTTC
CASSSGGGGSETQYF
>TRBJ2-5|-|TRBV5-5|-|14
TGTGCCAGCAGCTCACCGACAGGTGAAGAGACCCAGTACTTC
CASSSPTGEETQYF
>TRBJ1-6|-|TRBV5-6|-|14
TGTGCCAGCAGCTTGGGCTTGAGCGACTCACCCCTCCACTTT
CASSLGLSDSPLHF
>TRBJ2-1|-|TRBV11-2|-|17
TGTGCCAGCAGACGGGGGACTTCTCAGCCCTCCTACAATGAGCAGTTCTTC
CASRRGTSQPSYNEQFF
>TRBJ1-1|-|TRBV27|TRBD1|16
TGTGCCAGCAGTTACAGGGGTTCACCCATGAACACTGAAGCTTTCTTT
CASSYRGSPMNTEAFF
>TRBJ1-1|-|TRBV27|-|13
TGTGCCAGCAGGACGACAGTTAATGGAGAAGCTTTCTTT
CASRTTVNGEAFF
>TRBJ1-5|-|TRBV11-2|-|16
TGTGCCAGCAGCTTAGAAGGGGCAGGTAGCAATCAGCCCCAGCATTTT
CASSLEGAGSNQPQHF
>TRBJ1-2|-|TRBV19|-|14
TGTGCCTCCCACTCGGGGGTTGGAAACTATGGCTACACCTTC
CASHSGVGNYGYTF
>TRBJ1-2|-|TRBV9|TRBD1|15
TGTGCCAGCAGCGTAAGGGACAGCAACAACTATGGCTACACCTTC
CASSVRDSNNYGYTF
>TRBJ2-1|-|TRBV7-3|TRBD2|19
TGTGCCAGCAGCTTAAAACCGAGGACTAGCGGGGGAGTGTACAATGAGCAGTTCTTC
CASSLKPRTSGGVYNEQFF
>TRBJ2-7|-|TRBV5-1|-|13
TGCGCCAGCAAGTGGGCGGAGTGGTACGAGCAGTACTTC
CASKWAEWYEQYF
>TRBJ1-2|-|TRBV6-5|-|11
TGTGCCAGCATGGAAAACTATGGCTACACCTTC
CASMENYGYTF
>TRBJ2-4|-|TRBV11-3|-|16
TGTGCCAGCAGCCCAACTCATGGGGGTTCCAAAAACATTCAGTACTTC
CASSPTHGGSKNIQYF
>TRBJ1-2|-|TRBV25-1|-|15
TGTGCCAGCAGTGAATCGGAGACAGGCAACTATGGCTACACCTTC
CASSESETGNYGYTF
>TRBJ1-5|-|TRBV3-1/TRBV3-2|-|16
TGTGCCAGCAGCCTAGGTACAGGTAATAGCAATCAGCCCCAGCATTTT
CASSLGTGNSNQPQHF
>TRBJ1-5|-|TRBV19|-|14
TGTGCCAGTAGTATTAAAGTGTCGGGGCAGCCCCAGCATTTT
CASSIKVSGQPQHF
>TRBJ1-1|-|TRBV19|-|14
TGTGCCAGTCGGGAATACAGGGAGAACACTGAAGCTTTCTTT
CASREYRENTEAFF
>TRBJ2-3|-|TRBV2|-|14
TGTGCCAGCGTTACCATGGCCCCTACAGATACGCAGTATTTT
CASVTMAPTDTQYF
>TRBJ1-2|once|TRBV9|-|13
TGTGCCAGCAGCGTAGGGGCAGGGGTTGGCTACACCTTC
CASSVGAGVGYTF
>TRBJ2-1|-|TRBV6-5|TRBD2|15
TGTGCCAGCAGTTTCCCGGGACTAGCGTCGAATGAGCAGTTCTTC
CASSFPGLASNEQFF
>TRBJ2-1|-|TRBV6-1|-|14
TGTGCCAGCAGTGACCCGCACAGCTACAATGAGCAGTTCTTC
CASSDPHSYNEQFF
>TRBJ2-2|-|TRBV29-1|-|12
TGCAGCGTGACCCCCCGATTCGGGGAGCTGTTTTTT
CSVTPRFGELFF
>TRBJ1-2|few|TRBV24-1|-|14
TGTGCCACCAGTGATGGACAGATTAACTATGGCTACACCTTC
CATSDGQINYGYTF
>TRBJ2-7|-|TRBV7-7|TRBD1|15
TGTGCTAGCAGCGCCGGGACAGGGGGACGGTACGAGCAGTACTTC
CASSAGTGGRYEQYF
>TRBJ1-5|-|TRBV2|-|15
TGTGCCAGCAGGGGGACGGACCTCTCCAATCAGCCCCAGCATTTT
CASRGTDLSNQPQHF